The clone carrying this T cell receptor (beta chain) appeared a few times. These data come from a study of blood T cell repertoires in COVID-19. The overall study: PBMCs, B-cell-depleted T cells, or T cells were the source of the cDNA or gDNA that made up the material.

Recruits, aged roughly 18 to 90 years, lived in 20 to 30 US areas. Self-reported history from a screening survey and questionnaire set each donor's cohort. Method: immunoSEQ multiplex PCR; TCRdb's copy keeps in-frame clones and lacks some. The data show about 170,000 clones, with roughly 90% seen just once and 0.95% to 1.5% held by the top ten. The TCR originated in a human donor with acute COVID-19. The donor label of this sample is uncertain. Sequencing was done on a sample of PBMCs or T cells enriched from blood (not recorded which).

CDR3 protein: CASSGLQGKSLGYTF. CDR3 DNA: TGTGCCAGCAGCGGACTACAGGGGAAATCCCTCGGCTACACCTTC. V gene TRBV9 combines with J gene TRBJ1-2; 7 bases agree with TRBD1. The CDR3 consists of 15 residues. Unmatched junction bases numbered 13, after V lost 3 bases and J lost 8 bases. Germline CDR1 and CDR2: SGDLS and YYNGEE.